The entry that follows covers one T cell receptor (beta chain) sequence. Authors' methods: Quantification of nucleated cells was approximated via reference gene primer amplification. Assay: immunoSEQ multiplex PCR; the TCRdb copy retains only in-frame clones and omits some. From that table come the V and J calls and clone size; the DNA was used to work out D and trimming. The data show hundreds of thousands of clones, with around nine tenths seen just once and less than 0.75% held by the top ten. This entry is derived from a study of blood T cell repertoires in COVID-19. Looking at the study overall: Specimens from acute and convalescent COVID-19 originated in the United States, Italy and Spain. In each case, the material was cDNA or gDNA derived from T cells, B-cell-depleted T cells, or PBMCs.

In germline, CDR1 is SGHTA, CDR2 FQGNSA. The CDR3 is made up of 14 amino acids. The V gene lost 5 bases and the J gene lost 5 bases, with 15 bases spanning the gap. The TCR was taken from a man in his forties or fifties with acute or convalescent COVID-19. The chain is built from TRBV7-2 and TRBJ2-5, with TRBD2 as a possible D gene (6 bases). The sequenced material came from peripheral blood. CDR3 residues: CASSTPYLAETQYF. CDR3 DNA: TGTGCCAGCAGCACCCCATACCTAGCGGAGACCCAGTACTTC.